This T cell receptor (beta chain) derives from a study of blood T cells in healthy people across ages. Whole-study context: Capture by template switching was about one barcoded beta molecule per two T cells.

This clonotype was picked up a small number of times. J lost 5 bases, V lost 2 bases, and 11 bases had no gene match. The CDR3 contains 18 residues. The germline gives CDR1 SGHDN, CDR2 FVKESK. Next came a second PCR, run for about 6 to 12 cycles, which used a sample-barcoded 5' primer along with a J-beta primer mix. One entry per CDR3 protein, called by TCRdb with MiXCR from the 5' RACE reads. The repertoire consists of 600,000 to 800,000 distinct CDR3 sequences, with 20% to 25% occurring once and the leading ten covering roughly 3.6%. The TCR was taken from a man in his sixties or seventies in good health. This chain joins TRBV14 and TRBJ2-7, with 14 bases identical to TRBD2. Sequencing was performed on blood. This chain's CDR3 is CASSQKPGLAGVDHEQYF. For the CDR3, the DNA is TGTGCCAGCAGCCAAAAACCGGGACTAGCGGGAGTTGATCACGAGCAGTACTTC.